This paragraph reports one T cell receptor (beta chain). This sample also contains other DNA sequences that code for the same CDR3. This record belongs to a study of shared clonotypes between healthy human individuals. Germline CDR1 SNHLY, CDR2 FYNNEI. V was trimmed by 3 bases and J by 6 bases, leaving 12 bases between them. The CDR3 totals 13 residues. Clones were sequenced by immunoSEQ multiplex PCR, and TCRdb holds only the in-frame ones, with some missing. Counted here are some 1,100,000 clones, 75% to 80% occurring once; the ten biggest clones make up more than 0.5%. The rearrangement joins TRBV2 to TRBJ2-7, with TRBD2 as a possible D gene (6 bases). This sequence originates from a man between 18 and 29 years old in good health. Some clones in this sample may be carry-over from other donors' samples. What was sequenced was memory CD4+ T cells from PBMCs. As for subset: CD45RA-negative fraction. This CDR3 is CASSEGGAIEQYF. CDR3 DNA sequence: TGTGCCAGCAGTGAGGGGGGAGCAATCGAGCAGTACTTC.